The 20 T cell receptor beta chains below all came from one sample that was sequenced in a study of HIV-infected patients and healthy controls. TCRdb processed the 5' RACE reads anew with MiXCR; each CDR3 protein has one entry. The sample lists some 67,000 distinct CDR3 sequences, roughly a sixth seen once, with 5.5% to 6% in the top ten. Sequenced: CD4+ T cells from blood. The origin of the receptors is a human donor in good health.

The CDR3 nucleotides read TGTGCCAGCAGTGATAATGAGATCCAAGAGACCCAGTACTTC. Translated: CASSDNEIQETQYF. V and J are TRBV2 and TRBJ2-5; D unclear. The CDR3 sequence is 14 residues long. In germline, CDR1 is SNHLY, CDR2 FYNNEI. V gave up 3 bases and J gave up 1 base, with 9 bases separating them.

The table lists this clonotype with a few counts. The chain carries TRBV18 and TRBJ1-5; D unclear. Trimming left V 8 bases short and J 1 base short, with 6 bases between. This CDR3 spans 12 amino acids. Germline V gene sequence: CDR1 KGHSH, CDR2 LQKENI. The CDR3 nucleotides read TGTGCCAGCAGCCCGAGCAATCAGCCCCAGCATTTT. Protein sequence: CASSPSNQPQHF. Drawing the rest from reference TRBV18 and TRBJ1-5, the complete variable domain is NAGVMQNPRHLVRRRGQEARLRCSPMKGHSHVYWYRQLPEEGLKFMVYLQKENIIDESGMPKERFSAEFPKEGPSILRIQQVVRGDSAAYFCASSPSNQPQHFGDGTRLSIL.

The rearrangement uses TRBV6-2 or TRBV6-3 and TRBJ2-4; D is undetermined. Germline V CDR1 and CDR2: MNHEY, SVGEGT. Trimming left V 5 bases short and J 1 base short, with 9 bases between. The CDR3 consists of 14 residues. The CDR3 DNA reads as TGTGCCAGCAGTCGATCAGGTGCCAAAAACATTCAGTACTTC. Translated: CASSRSGAKNIQYF.

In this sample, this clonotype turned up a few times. The CDR3 region is CSARGTGGSTDTQYF. CDR3 in DNA: TGCAGTGCTAGAGGGACAGGGGGGAGCACAGATACGCAGTATTTT. This chain joins TRBV20-1 and TRBJ2-3; 10 bases match TRBD1. The CDR3 contains 15 residues. Germline V gene lookup returns CDR1 DFQATT and CDR2 SNEGSKA (reference sequence). The trim removed 1 base at V and 0 bases at J, leaving 1 base unmatched.

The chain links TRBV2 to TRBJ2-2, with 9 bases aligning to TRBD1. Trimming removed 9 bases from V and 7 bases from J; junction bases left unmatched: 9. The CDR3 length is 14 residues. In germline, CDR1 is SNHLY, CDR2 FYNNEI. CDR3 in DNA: TGTGCCAGTAACAGGGGGCAAATTATCGGGGAGCTGTTTTTT. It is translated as CASNRGQIIGELFF.

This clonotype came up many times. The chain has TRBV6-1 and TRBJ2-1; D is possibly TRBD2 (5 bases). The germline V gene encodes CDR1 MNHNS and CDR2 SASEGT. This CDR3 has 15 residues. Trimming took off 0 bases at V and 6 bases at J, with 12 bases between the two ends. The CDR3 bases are TGTGCCAGCAGTGAAGCGAGGACTCTACGCAATGAGCAGTTCTTC. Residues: CASSEARTLRNEQFF.

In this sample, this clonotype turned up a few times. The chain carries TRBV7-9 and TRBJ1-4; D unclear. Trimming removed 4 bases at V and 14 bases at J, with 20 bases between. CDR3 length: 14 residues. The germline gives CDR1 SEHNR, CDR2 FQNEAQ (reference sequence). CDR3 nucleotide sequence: TGTGCCAGCAGCTCTCGAGGACGGACCGACGCCCTGTTTTTT. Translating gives CASSSRGRTDALFF.

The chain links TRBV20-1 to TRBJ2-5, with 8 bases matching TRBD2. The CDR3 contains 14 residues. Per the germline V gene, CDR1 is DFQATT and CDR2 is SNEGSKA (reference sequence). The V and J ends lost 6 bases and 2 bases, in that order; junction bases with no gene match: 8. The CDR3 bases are TGCAGTGCCCCTATGAGCGGGAGACAAGAGACCCAGTACTTC. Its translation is CSAPMSGRQETQYF.

CDR3 DNA: TGTGCCAGCAGCCAGGCGGGGACAGGGGGCTACGAGCAGTACTTC. The encoded protein is CASSQAGTGGYEQYF. The J gene is TRBJ2-7, the V gene TRBV3-1; 11 bases align to TRBD1. CDR3 length: 15 amino acids. CDR1 LGHDT and CDR2 YNNKEL come from the germline V gene (reference sequence). J lost 3 bases, V lost 3 bases, and 4 bases had no gene match.

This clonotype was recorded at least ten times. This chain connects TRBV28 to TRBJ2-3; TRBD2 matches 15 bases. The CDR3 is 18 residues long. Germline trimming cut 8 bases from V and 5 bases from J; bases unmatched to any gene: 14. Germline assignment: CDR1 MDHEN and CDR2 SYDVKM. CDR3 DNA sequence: TGTGCCAGCCCCCCGGGACAGGGGGGACTAGCGGGAGGAGATACGCAGTATTTT. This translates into CASPPGQGGLAGGDTQYF.

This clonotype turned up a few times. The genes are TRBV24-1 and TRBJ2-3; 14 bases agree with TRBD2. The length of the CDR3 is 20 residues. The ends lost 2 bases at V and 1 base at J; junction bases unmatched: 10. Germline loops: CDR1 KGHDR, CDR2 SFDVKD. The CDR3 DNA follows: TGTGCCACCAGTGATTGGGGACTAGCGGGAGATCCCTTCGGCACAGATACGCAGTATTTT. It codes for CATSDWGLAGDPFGTDTQYF.

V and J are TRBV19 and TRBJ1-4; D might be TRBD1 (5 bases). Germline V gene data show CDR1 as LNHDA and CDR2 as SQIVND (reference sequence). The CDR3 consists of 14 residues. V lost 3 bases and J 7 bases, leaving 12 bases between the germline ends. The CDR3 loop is CASSMLAGPEKLFF. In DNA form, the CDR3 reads TGTGCCAGTAGTATGTTAGCAGGGCCTGAAAAACTGTTTTTT. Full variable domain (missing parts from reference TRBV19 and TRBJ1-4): DGGITQSPKYLFRKEGQNVTLSCEQNLNHDAMYWYRQDPGQGLRLIYYSQIVNDFQKGDIAEGYSVSREKKESFPLTVTSAQKNPTAFYLCASSMLAGPEKLFFGSGTQLSVL.

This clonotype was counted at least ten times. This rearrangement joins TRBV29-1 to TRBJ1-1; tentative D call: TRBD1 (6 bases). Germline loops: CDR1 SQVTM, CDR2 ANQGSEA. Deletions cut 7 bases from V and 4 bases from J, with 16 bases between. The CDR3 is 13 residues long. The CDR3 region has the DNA TGCAGCGCCGCACAGGGAGGTGGCACTGAAGCTTTCTTT. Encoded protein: CSAAQGGGTEAFF.

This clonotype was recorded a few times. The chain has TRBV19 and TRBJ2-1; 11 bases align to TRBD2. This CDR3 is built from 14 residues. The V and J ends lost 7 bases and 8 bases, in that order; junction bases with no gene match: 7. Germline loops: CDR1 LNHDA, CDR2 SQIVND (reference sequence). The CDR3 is CASKTSGDRHEQFF. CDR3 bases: TGTGCCAGTAAGACTAGCGGGGACCGCCATGAGCAGTTCTTC.

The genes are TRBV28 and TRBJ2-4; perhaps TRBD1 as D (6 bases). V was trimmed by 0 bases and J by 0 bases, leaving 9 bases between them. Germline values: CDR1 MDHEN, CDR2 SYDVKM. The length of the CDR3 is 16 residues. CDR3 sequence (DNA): TGTGCCAGCAGTTTATGGACAGGCATAGCCAAAAACATTCAGTACTTC. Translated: CASSLWTGIAKNIQYF. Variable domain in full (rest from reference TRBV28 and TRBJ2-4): DVKVTQSSRYLVKRTGEKVFLECVQDMDHENMFWYRQDPGLGLRLIYFSYDVKMKEKGDIPEGYSVSREKKERFSLILESASTNQTSMYLCASSLWTGIAKNIQYFGAGTRLSVL.

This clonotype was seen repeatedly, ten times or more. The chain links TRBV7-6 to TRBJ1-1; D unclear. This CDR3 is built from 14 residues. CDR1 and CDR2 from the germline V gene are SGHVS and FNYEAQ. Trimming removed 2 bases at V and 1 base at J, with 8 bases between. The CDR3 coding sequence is TGTGCCAGCAGCTTAAGTAGCCGGAACACTGAAGCTTTCTTT. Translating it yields CASSLSSRNTEAFF.

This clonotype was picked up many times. The CDR3 bases are TGTGCCAGCAGCTTAGGAGGGAGGACTGAAGCTTTCTTT. Protein product: CASSLGGRTEAFF. V gene TRBV11-2 combines with J gene TRBJ1-1; D is unresolved. The CDR3 runs to 13 residues. Germline V CDR1 and CDR2: SGHAT, FQNNGV. V lost 1 base to trimming and J lost 5 bases, with 8 bases between them. The variable domain in full, completed from reference TRBV11-2 and TRBJ1-1, reads EAGVAQSPRYKIIEKRQSVAFWCNPISGHATLYWYQQILGQGPKLLIQFQNNGVVDDSQLPKDRFSAERLKGVDSTLKIQPAKLEDSAVYLCASSLGGRTEAFFGQGTRLTVV.

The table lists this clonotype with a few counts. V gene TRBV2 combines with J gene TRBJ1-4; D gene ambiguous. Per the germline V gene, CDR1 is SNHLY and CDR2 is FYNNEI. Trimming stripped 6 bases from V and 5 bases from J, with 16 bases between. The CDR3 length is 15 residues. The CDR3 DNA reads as TGTGCCAGCAGCTCAGTGGGGATTCCGAATGAAAAACTGTTTTTT. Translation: CASSSVGIPNEKLFF.

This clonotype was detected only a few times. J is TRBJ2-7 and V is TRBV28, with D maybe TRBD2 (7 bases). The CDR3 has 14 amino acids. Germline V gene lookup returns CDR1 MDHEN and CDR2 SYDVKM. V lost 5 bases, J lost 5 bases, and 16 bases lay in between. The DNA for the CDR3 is TGTGCCAGCAGTCCCGCCGGGGGGCACAACGAGCAGTACTTC. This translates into CASSPAGGHNEQYF.

The CDR3 DNA follows: TGTGCCAGCAGCTTAGCAGGGGCCCACGAGCAGTACTTC. Translated: CASSLAGAHEQYF. V usage is TRBV7-2 and J usage is TRBJ2-7; perhaps TRBD1 as D (5 bases). Germline V gene data show CDR1 as SGHTA and CDR2 as FQGNSA. The CDR3 has 13 amino acids. V was shortened by 0 bases and J by 5 bases, with 8 bases between the two germline ends.